This TCR beta chain was obtained from a study of CD4 T cells in relation to SARS-CoV-2 and coronaviruses. Using immunoSEQ multiplex PCR, the repertoire was profiled, and TCRdb retains in-frame clones only, with some absent. The sample shows 25,000 or so clones, around 78% of them seen only once. Regarding this clone: The target antigen is unknown.

Before the COVID-19 pandemic, during about 2010-2018, CD4+ T cells were taken from unexposed donors. CD4+ T cells were isolated from the cells after 10 days of culture. V lost 5 bases and J 6 bases, leaving 11 bases between the germline ends. Germline lookup yields CDR1 LGHNA and CDR2 YSLEER. The CDR3 runs to 12 residues. J is TRBJ2-7 and V is TRBV4-3, with D tentatively TRBD1 (6 bases). This TCR derives from a human donor in good health. Sequenced sample: CD4+ T cells from PBMCs, cultured in vitro. The CDR3 protein is CASSFDRIEQYF. CDR3 bases: TGCGCCAGCAGCTTCGACAGGATCGAGCAGTACTTC.